Shown below are 28 T cell receptor beta chains from a single sample sequenced in a study of T-cell reconstitution after alpha-beta-depleted transplantation in children. The library targeted TCRbeta and was prepared with unique molecular identifiers. TCRdb recomputed calls from the PCR reads with MiXCR, one row per CDR3 protein. The table has some 640,000 distinct CDR3 sequences, roughly 17% seen once. The source was PBMCs from the stem cell graft donor, collected from the stem cell graft. These receptors came from a human donor who donated a stem cell graft to a child with acute myeloid leukemia.

The chain combines TRBV20-1 with TRBJ1-2, with D unresolved. Germline CDR1 DFQATT, CDR2 SNEGSKA (reference sequence). The CDR3 consists of 14 residues. V was cut by 3 bases and J by 4 bases, with 15 bases left in between. This chain's CDR3 is CSASGLTALYGYTF. The CDR3 DNA sequence: TGCAGTGCTAGTGGACTGACGGCCCTCTATGGCTACACCTTC.

There are many counts of this clonotype. As DNA, the CDR3 is TGCAGTGCTATAGTACAGGGCTTGAACCCAACGCTGTTTTTT. Its protein is CSAIVQGLNPTLFF. The chain uses TRBV20-1 and TRBJ1-4; possible D gene TRBD1, 6 bases. The ends were cut back, 4 bases at V and 14 bases at J, with 23 bases in the middle. Germline-derived CDR1 and CDR2 are DFQATT and SNEGSKA (reference sequence). The CDR3 is 14 residues long.

This clonotype appeared many times. This chain joins TRBV6-1 and TRBJ1-4, with D tentatively TRBD1 (6 bases). Germline V gene data show CDR1 as MNHNS and CDR2 as SASEGT. The CDR3 totals 13 residues. V lost 6 bases, J lost 8 bases, and 13 bases lay in between. This CDR3 reads CASRTGPREKLFF. CDR3 DNA sequence: TGTGCCAGCAGAACAGGGCCAAGGGAAAAACTGTTTTTT.

The gene calls are TRBV20-1 and TRBJ1-3; D may be TRBD1 (5 bases). V gave up 3 bases and J gave up 0 bases, with 18 bases separating them. The CDR3 runs to 17 residues. Germline V CDR1 and CDR2: DFQATT, SNEGSKA (reference sequence). The CDR3 loop reads CSARTNYRPSSGNTIYF. The CDR3 DNA is TGCAGTGCTAGGACCAATTACAGGCCCAGCTCTGGAAACACCATATATTTT.

In this sample, this clonotype turned up many times. An end of the junction differs from the germline gene, which may be a read error. CDR3 nucleotide sequence: TGCGCCAGCAGTGGGGCAGATACGCAGTATTTT. This sequence encodes CASSGADTQYF. V is TRBV12-3 or TRBV12-4 and J is TRBJ2-3, with unresolved D. The CDR3 is 11 amino acids.

This clonotype showed up many times. The rearrangement uses TRBV20-1 and TRBJ2-3, with unresolved D. The CDR3 is 14 amino acids. V lost 6 bases and J 4 bases, leaving 17 bases between the germline ends. Germline CDR1 is DFQATT and CDR2 is SNEGSKA (reference sequence). CDR3 DNA: TGCAGTGCCGATCGTGGCTATTCCTCAGATACGCAGTATTTT. Translating it yields CSADRGYSSDTQYF.

In its sample, this clonotype was seen many times. The genes are TRBV29-1 and TRBJ2-1; no firm D call. The V end lost 8 bases, the J end lost 3 bases, and 8 bases lay between the germline ends. This CDR3 is 11 amino acids long. Germline loops: CDR1 SQVTM, CDR2 ANQGSEA. The CDR3 nucleotides are TGCAGCTCGATTGTCTACAATGAGCAGTTCTTC. It translates to CSSIVYNEQFF.

The chain is built from TRBV7-9 and TRBJ2-6, with D unclear. The CDR3 consists of 15 residues. The V gene lost 2 bases and the J gene lost 0 bases, with 5 bases spanning the gap. The germline gives CDR1 SEHNR, CDR2 FQNEAQ (reference sequence). DNA of the CDR3: TGTGCCAGCAGCTTAACGGACTCTGGGGCCAACGTCCTGACTTTC. Protein product: CASSLTDSGANVLTF. Drawing the rest from reference TRBV7-9 and TRBJ2-6, the complete variable domain is DTGVSQNPRHKITKRGQNVTFRCDPISEHNRLYWYRQTLGQGPEFLTYFQNEAQLEKSRLLSDRFSAERPKGSFSTLEIQRTEQGDSAMYLCASSLTDSGANVLTFGAGSRLTVL.

This clonotype was detected many times. The V call is TRBV6-4, the J call TRBJ2-1; TRBD2 agrees at 13 bases. Germline-derived CDR1 and CDR2 are MRHNA and SNTAGT. J lost 8 bases, V lost 7 bases, and 5 bases had no gene match. The CDR3 is made up of 14 amino acids. The CDR3 reads CASKLAGGPHEQFF. DNA of the CDR3: TGTGCCAGCAAACTAGCGGGGGGGCCCCATGAGCAGTTCTTC.

There are a few counts of this clonotype. This rearrangement joins TRBV5-1 to TRBJ1-1; a weak D match, TRBD1 (6 bases). The V and J ends lost 4 bases and 4 bases respectively, with 11 bases between them. Germline CDR1 reads SGHRS; CDR2 reads YFSETQ. CDR3 size: 13 residues. CDR3 sequence: CASSATGLTEAFF. CDR3 DNA sequence: TGCGCCAGCAGCGCCACAGGGCTCACTGAAGCTTTCTTT.

At least ten counts were recorded for this clonotype. This chain links TRBV20-1 with TRBJ2-1, with a tentative D call TRBD2 (5 bases). Germline V gene data show CDR1 as DFQATT and CDR2 as SNEGSKA (reference sequence). This CDR3 spans 13 amino acids. Trimming took off 5 bases at V and 5 bases at J, with 13 bases between the two ends. CDR3 residues: CSAPRTLHNEQFF. Here the CDR3 DNA reads TGCAGTGCTCCTCGGACTTTACACAATGAGCAGTTCTTC.

The V gene is TRBV7-2, the J gene TRBJ2-1, with D maybe TRBD2 (6 bases). Trimming took off 4 bases at V and 7 bases at J, with 23 bases between the two ends. The CDR3 extends over 17 amino acids. The germline CDR1 and CDR2 sequences are SGHTA and FQGNSA. CDR3 DNA sequence: TGTGCCAGCAGCTCTGGAACCTGGCAGGGACTTACAAATGAGCAGTTCTTC. This gives the protein CASSSGTWQGLTNEQFF.

This clonotype was recorded a few times. V usage is TRBV21-1 and J usage is TRBJ1-6; TRBD1 was called by the table and not checked on the DNA. TRBV21-1 is classified as a pseudogene. The CDR3 has 13 amino acids. The CDR3 DNA is TGTGCCAGCAGCAAAAAAGGGCGCTCACCCCTCCACTTT. It specifies CASSKKGRSPLHF.

The chain links TRBV7-2 to TRBJ2-1; 9 nucleotides match TRBD1. This CDR3 has 16 amino acids. V trimming: 7 bases; J trimming: 4 bases; junction bases outside the gene matches: 11. Per germline, CDR1 SGHTA and CDR2 FQGNSA. The CDR3 DNA reads TGTGCCAGCAATTCCCCGGCCGGGACAGGGTACAATGAGCAGTTCTTC. It translates to CASNSPAGTGYNEQFF.

This clonotype was detected only a few times. The chain combines TRBV9 with TRBJ1-3; 11 bases fit TRBD1. The junction had 5 bases not matched to a gene; V was cut back by 2 bases and J by 4 bases. This CDR3 contains 16 residues. The germline V gene encodes CDR1 SGDLS and CDR2 YYNGEE. The CDR3 DNA is TGTGCCAGCAGCGTCGCAGGGACAGGGGGAGGAAACACCATATATTTT. Translated: CASSVAGTGGGNTIYF.

On this clonotype itself: This sequence may be a read error, since a much larger clone differs from it by one base. This chain connects TRBV20-1 to TRBJ2-4; 13 nucleotides align to TRBD2. The J segment lost 8 bases and the V segment lost 3 bases, leaving 7 bases of the junction unmatched. This CDR3 has 15 residues. Per germline, CDR1 DFQATT and CDR2 SNEGSKA (reference sequence). This chain's CDR3 is CSASDGLAGVDIQYF. The CDR3 bases are TGCAGTGCTAGTGACGGACTAGCGGGGGTGGACATTCAGTACTTC.

This chain links TRBV4-1 with TRBJ1-4, with D perhaps matching TRBD1 (5 bases). Trimming cost V 2 bases and J 8 bases, with 15 bases left between them. Germline CDR1 is MGHRA and CDR2 is YSYEKL. This CDR3 spans 15 amino acids. CDR3 in amino acids: CASSQSTGMGEKLFF. In DNA, the CDR3 is TGCGCCAGCAGCCAAAGTACAGGAATGGGGGAAAAACTGTTTTTT.

This clonotype was seen repeatedly, ten times or more. The chain uses TRBV6-5 and TRBJ2-7; 7 bases align to TRBD1. The CDR3 is made up of 15 amino acids. J gave up 3 bases and V 4 bases, and 9 bases lay outside the gene matches. The V gene's germline CDR1 is MNHEY and CDR2 SVGAGI. The CDR3 bases are TGTGCCAGCAGTTTCCGACCGGGACAGCGCTACGAGCAGTACTTC. Its protein product is CASSFRPGQRYEQYF.

This clonotype has a count of ten or more. The chain links TRBV12-3 or TRBV12-4 to TRBJ2-5, with D hard to call. V lost 6 bases and J 5 bases, leaving 10 bases between the germline ends. This CDR3 has 12 residues. Here the CDR3 DNA reads TGTGCCAGCAGCAAGTTATACGAGACCCAGTACTTC. This gives the protein CASSKLYETQYF.

Ten or more counts support this clonotype. The chain recombines TRBV5-5 with TRBJ2-1, with 7 bases lining up with TRBD1. The CDR3 totals 16 residues. The junction had 12 bases not matched to a gene; V was cut back by 3 bases and J by 6 bases. Germline V gene data show CDR1 as SGHKS and CDR2 as YYEKEE (reference sequence). CDR3 protein: CASSSPGRGRSNEQFF. CDR3 DNA sequence: TGTGCCAGCAGCTCCCCAGGTAGGGGGCGAAGCAATGAGCAGTTCTTC.

Note on this clonotype: A read error may explain this, as a much larger clone is one base away. The V call is TRBV6-5, the J call TRBJ2-1; D assignment may be TRBD1 or TRBD2 (5 bases each). The CDR3 is 15 amino acids. Germline V CDR1 and CDR2: MNHEY, SVGAGI. The V and J ends lost 5 bases and 8 bases respectively, with 19 bases between them. The CDR3 region has the DNA TGTGCCAGCAGTCTATCGGGACCTACCTGGCATGAGCAGTTCTTC. Residues: CASSLSGPTWHEQFF.

This clonotype occurred a few times. The chain has TRBV12-3 or TRBV12-4 and TRBJ1-1; TRBD1 aligns across 8 bases. V shed 5 bases and J 8 bases; nucleotides not matched to a gene: 4. The CDR3 has 12 residues. CDR3 sequence: CASSEGQGEAFF. As DNA, the CDR3 is TGTGCCAGCAGTGAAGGACAGGGAGAAGCTTTCTTT.

This clonotype has ten or more counts. J is TRBJ2-7 and V is TRBV15; D perhaps matches TRBD2 (6 bases). V was clipped by 6 bases and J by 3 bases, with 12 bases between them. Per the germline V gene, CDR1 is LNHNV and CDR2 is YYDKDF (reference sequence). The length of the CDR3 is 13 residues. The CDR3 region is CATSPGLNYEQYV. In nucleotides, the CDR3 is TGTGCCACCAGTCCGGGACTGAACTACGAGCAGTACGTC.

This clonotype was detected ten times or more. V usage is TRBV20-1 and J usage is TRBJ2-5, with 7 bases fitting TRBD1. Trimming at V came to 7 bases and at J to 3 bases, leaving 5 bases not matched to a gene. This CDR3 is built from 12 residues. The germline CDR1 and CDR2 sequences are DFQATT and SNEGSKA (reference sequence). The chain's CDR3 is CSGSTGKETQYF. As DNA, the CDR3 is TGCAGTGGGTCGACAGGGAAAGAGACCCAGTACTTC.

This clonotype was seen a handful of times. The rearrangement joins TRBV7-2 to TRBJ1-5; TRBD1 agrees at 7 bases. The CDR3 extends over 15 amino acids. The J segment lost 4 bases and the V segment lost 5 bases, leaving 8 bases of the junction unmatched. Germline V gene data show CDR1 as SGHTA and CDR2 as FQGNSA. CDR3 nucleotide sequence: TGTGCCAGCAGCATAAGGGGACAGTCAAATCAGCCCCAGCATTTT. It yields the protein CASSIRGQSNQPQHF.

V and J are TRBV7-9 and TRBJ1-2; no clear D. This CDR3 spans 15 amino acids. With 2 bases removed from V and 0 bases from J, the gap between germline ends came to 10 bases. The germline V gene has CDR1 SEHNR and CDR2 FQNEAQ (reference sequence). CDR3 DNA sequence: TGTGCCAGCAGCTTAACGGGGATTTCTAACTATGGCTACACCTTC. Translating gives CASSLTGISNYGYTF.

There are many counts of this clonotype. The DNA for the CDR3 is TGTGCCAGCAGTTACTCCGGGACACATGGGCAGTACTTC. Residues: CASSYSGTHGQYF. The chain uses TRBV6-5 and TRBJ2-7, with D possibly matching TRBD1 (6 bases). Germline V gene sequence: CDR1 MNHEY, CDR2 SVGAGI. This CDR3 has 13 residues. Deletions cut 0 bases from V and 9 bases from J, with 12 bases between.

The chain combines TRBV28 with TRBJ1-6; D ambiguous. The CDR3 is made up of 11 amino acids. Trimming pared 10 bases from V and 7 bases from J, leaving 8 bases between. CDR1 MDHEN and CDR2 SYDVKM come from the germline V gene. The DNA for the CDR3 is TGTGCCACTGCCTCCAATTCACCCCTCCACTTT. Its translation: CATASNSPLHF.